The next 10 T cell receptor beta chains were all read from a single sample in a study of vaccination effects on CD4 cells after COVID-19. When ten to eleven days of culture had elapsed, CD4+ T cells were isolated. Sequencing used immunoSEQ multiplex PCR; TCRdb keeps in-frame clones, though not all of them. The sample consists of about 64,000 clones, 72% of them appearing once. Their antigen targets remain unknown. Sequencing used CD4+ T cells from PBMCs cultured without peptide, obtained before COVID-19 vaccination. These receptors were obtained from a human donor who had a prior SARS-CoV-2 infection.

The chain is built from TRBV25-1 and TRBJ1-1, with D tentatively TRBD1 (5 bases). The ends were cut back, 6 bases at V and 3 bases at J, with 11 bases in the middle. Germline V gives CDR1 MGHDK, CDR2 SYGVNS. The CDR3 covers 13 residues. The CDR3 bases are TGTGCCAGCAGAACAGACAGTTACACTGAAGCTTTCTTT. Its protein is CASRTDSYTEAFF. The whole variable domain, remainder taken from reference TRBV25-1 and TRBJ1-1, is EADIYQTPRYLVIGTGKKITLECSQTMGHDKMYWYQQDPGMELHLIHYSYGVNSTEKGDLSSESTVSRIRTEHFPLTLESARPSHTSQYLCASRTDSYTEAFFGQGTRLTVV.

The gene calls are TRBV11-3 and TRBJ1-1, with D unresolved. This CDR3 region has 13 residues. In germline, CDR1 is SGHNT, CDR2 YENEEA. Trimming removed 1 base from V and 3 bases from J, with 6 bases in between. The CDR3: CASSLGPDTEAFF. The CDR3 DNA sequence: TGTGCCAGCAGCTTAGGCCCGGACACTGAAGCTTTCTTT.

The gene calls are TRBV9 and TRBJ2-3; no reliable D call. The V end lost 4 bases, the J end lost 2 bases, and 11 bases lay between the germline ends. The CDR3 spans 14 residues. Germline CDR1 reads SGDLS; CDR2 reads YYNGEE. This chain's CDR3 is CASSPLTHTDTQYF. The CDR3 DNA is TGTGCCAGCAGCCCATTGACACACACAGATACGCAGTATTTT.

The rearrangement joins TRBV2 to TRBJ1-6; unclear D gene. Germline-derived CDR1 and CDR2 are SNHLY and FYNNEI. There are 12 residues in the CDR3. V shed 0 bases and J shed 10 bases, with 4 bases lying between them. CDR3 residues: CASSEAVSPLHF. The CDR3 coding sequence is TGTGCCAGCAGTGAAGCGGTGTCACCCCTCCACTTT.

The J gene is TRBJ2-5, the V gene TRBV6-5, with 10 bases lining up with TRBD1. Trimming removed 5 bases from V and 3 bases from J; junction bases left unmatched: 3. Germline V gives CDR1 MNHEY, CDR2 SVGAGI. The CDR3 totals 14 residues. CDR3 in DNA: TGTGCCAGCAGTACTGGGACAGGGGAAGAGACCCAGTACTTC. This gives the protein CASSTGTGEETQYF.

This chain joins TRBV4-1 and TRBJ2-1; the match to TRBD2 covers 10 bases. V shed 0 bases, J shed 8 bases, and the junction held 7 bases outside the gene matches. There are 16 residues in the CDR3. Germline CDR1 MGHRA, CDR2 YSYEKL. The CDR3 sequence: CASSQEAGGLRYEQFF. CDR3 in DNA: TGCGCCAGCAGCCAAGAAGCGGGGGGGCTCAGGTATGAGCAGTTCTTC.

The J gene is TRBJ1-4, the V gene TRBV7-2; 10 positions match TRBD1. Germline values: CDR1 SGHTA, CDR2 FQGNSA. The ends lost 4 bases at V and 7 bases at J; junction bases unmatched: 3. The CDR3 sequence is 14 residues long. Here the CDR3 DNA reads TGTGCCAGCAGCTGGGACAGGGGTGCTGAAAAACTGTTTTTT. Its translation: CASSWDRGAEKLFF.

The CDR3 sequence is CASSDSGGHQETQYF. In nucleotides, the CDR3 is TGTGCCAGCAGTGATAGCGGGGGCCACCAAGAGACCCAGTACTTC. This chain links TRBV28 with TRBJ2-5, with 9 bases matching TRBD2. The CDR3 is made up of 15 amino acids. Trimming took 5 bases from V and 0 from J; bases not matched to a gene: 4. From germline, CDR1 is MDHEN and CDR2 SYDVKM.

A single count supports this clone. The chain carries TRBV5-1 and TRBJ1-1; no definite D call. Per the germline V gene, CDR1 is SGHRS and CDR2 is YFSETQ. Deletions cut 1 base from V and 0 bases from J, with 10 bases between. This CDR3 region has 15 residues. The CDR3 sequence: CASSLLGNMNTEAFF. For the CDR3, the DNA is TGCGCCAGCAGCTTGTTGGGTAACATGAACACTGAAGCTTTCTTT.

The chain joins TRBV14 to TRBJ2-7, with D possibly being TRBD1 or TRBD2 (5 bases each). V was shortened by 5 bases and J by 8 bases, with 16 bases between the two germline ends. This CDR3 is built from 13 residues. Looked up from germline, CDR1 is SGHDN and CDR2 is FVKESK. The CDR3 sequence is CASSDRDLRKQYF. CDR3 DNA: TGTGCCAGCAGCGACCGGGACCTGAGGAAGCAGTACTTC.